This TCR beta chain was sequenced in a study of T cell clones after liver transplantation (dated by TCRdb to about 2019). Background for the entire study: The samples were obtained from ITN030ST, a randomized trial that attempted immunosuppression withdrawal within 2 years after liver transplantation. After a pre-transplant mixed lymphocyte reaction, TCRbeta sequencing was used to pinpoint donor-reactive T cell clones, which were subsequently tracked in post-transplant blood. Third party-reactive TCRbeta sequences from pre-transplant MLRs were also identified as an antigen-independent comparator for donor-reactive sequences. Of the eight recipients, three were HCV-positive, while the remaining recipients had been transplanted for non-autoimmune, non-viral indications. The subjects received no induction therapy and were kept on standard immunosuppression until randomization at 12-24 months post-transplant. Tolerance was defined as complete immunosuppression withdrawal for at least one year with no rise in liver enzymes beyond twice the upper limit of normal. Blood samples were collected pre-transplant, then pre-randomization ahead of withdrawal, and finally post-randomization once withdrawal had either been completed or failed. A cohort of 8 liver transplant recipients was studied, of whom 3 were classified as tolerant and 5 as non-tolerant. Overall study results and their limits: Because of small, heterogeneous patient numbers and non-standardized post-transplant time points, the conclusions were only preliminary. Since no allograft tissue specimens were available, donor-reactive T cells may have migrated into the graft instead of being deleted. In a couple of subjects, low numbers of available donor cells limited the measurable donor-reactive repertoire. When repertoire turnover was accounted for, significantly reduced detection of donor-reactive sequences was found in 7 of 8 subjects for CD4 and in 8 of 8 subjects for CD8. Circulating donor-reactive CD4 TCRbeta sequences fell significantly post-transplant in most of the 8 subjects, irrespective of tolerance or HCV status. Donor-reactive sequences decreased more than third party-reactive sequences, which suggests partial antigen-specific deletion that was not related to withdrawal success.

The CDR3 contains 18 residues, cysteine and phenylalanine counted. Just CDR3 DNA is preserved here, 54 bases in frame from base 1. CDR1 and CDR2 are drawn from the germline V gene: LGHNA, YSLEER. V ends up 0 bases short and J 4 bases short, with an unmatched junction base count of 7. A note on this clone: Its antigen remains unidentified. Base qualities are missing; no much larger clone stands one base away.

High-throughput TCRbeta CDR3 sequencing of frozen genomic DNA was performed by immunoSEQ, with PCR amplification, mapping, bias correction and internal controls included. Per the source publication's procedure: Only productive rearrangements were retained, and each unique TCRbeta sequence was defined by its CDR3 nucleotide sequence together with its V and J gene. For a sequence to be called donor-reactive, it needed a frequency of at least 0.01% and at least 5-fold expansion in CFSE-low cells compared with unstimulated pre-transplant cells. To ensure at least 90% detection power, minimum frequency thresholds were set for each subject based on that subject's lowest-template unstimulated sample. Jensen-Shannon divergence between the top 1000 TCRbeta sequences after and before transplant was used to measure repertoire turnover. Two-sided Fisher's exact tests were used to test for changes in how often donor-reactive sequences were detected. As stored in TCRdb, this immuneACCESS dataset retains in-frame rearrangements with V and J assigned. A fraction of the clones does not appear; measured against another copy, unresolved V genes explain less than half of the discrepancy, and the remainder lacks a known reason. Clone size and V and J calls were adopted from that table, with D and trimming inferred from the DNA. The sample table shows roughly 70,000 clones, and over 85% are seen once. The ten largest clones add up to 2% to 3% of the sample.

The time point label, read with the paper, signifies: pre-transplant. Unstimulated PBMCs, after thawing, were stained for CD3, CD4 and CD8 and then FACS-sorted into CD3+CD4+ and CD3+CD8+ populations. Randomization to immunosuppression withdrawal applied to every one of the 8 studied subjects. Genomic DNA was isolated with the Qiagen DNeasy Blood and Tissue Kit. The sample consisted of CD4+ T cells from blood, taken before liver transplant. The chain couples TRBV4-3 to TRBJ2-5; a stretch of 14 junction bases matches TRBD2. The clonotype comes from a human donor who received a liver transplant. The base sequence is TGCGCCAGCAGCCAAGAGGTAGGGACTAGCGGGAGTCCAGAGACCCAGTACTTC. This codes for CASSQEVGTSGSPETQYF.